This TCR beta chain was profiled in a study of cytomegalovirus exposure and HLA in healthy donors. General study results and limits: The listing of roughly 160 TCR beta chains classed them as cytomegalovirus-associated. The dataset shows that most TCR sequences were rare, while some public TCRs occurred in many donors.

The donors were in the roughly 130-subject validation cohort; that cohort was separate from the approximately 700-subject first cohort. The germline V and J ends were trimmed by 6 bases and 7 bases, with 16 bases remaining between them. CDR3 length: 13 residues. Germline V gene data show CDR1 as SGHNT and CDR2 as YENEEA. TCRdb's copy holds only in-frame clones and misses some; the assay was immunoSEQ multiplex PCR. In the table there are 150,000 or so clones, approximately 86% of which are singletons. Only a few counts were recorded for this clone. Its antigen is not known. The chain carries TRBV11-3 and TRBJ2-7, with D possibly TRBD2 on 6 matching bases. The source is a man aged 18 to 29 in good health and CMV-seropositive. The sequencing sample was made of PBMCs. The CDR3 DNA sequence: TGTGCCAGCAGTGGATGGGGAGGTCAAGAGCAGTACTTC. Its translation: CASSGWGGQEQYF.